Below, one T cell receptor (beta chain) is given with its context. The antigen is undetermined. The germline V gene encodes CDR1 SEHNR and CDR2 FQNEAQ (reference sequence). V shed 6 bases, J shed 0 bases, and the junction held 10 bases outside the gene matches. The length of the CDR3 is 18 residues. The source of the sample is a study of brain T cells in children with intractable seizures. The time point here: blood from clinic visit 5 months post-surgery; TSC patient then seizure free. Points from the study as a whole: Pre- and post-surgery blood differed in depth, so pre-surgery absences may be undersampling.

Generated by immunoSEQ multiplex PCR, the TCRdb table keeps only in-frame clones and is missing some. Of about 320,000 clones listed, 93% are singletons. The chain carries TRBV7-9 and TRBJ2-3; 12 bases match TRBD2. This TCR came from a boy under two years old with tuberous sclerosis and intractable seizures. The sequenced sample was peripheral blood, obtained about 5 months after surgery. The CDR3 DNA is TGTGCCAGCAGGGACGGGACTAGCGGGTGGGCTAGCACAGATACGCAGTATTTT. It specifies CASRDGTSGWASTDTQYF.